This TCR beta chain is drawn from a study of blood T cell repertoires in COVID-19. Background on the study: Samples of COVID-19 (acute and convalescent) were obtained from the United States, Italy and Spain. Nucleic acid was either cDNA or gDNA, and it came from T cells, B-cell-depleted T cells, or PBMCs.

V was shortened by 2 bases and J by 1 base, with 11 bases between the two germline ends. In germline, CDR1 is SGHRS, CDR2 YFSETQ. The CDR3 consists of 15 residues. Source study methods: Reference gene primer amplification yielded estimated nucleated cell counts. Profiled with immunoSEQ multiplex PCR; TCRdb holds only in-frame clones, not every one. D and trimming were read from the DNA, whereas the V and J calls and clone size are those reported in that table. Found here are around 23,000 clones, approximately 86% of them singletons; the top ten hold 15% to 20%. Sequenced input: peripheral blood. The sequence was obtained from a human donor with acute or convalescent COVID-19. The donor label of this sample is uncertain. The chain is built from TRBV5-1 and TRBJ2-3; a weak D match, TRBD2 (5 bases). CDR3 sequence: CASSLRGYGTDTQYF. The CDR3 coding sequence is TGCGCCAGCAGCTTAAGAGGGTATGGCACAGATACGCAGTATTTT.